The 6 T cell receptor beta chains presented below share a single source sample, sequenced in a study of shared clonotypes between healthy human individuals. Some clones are missing from TCRdb's copy, which holds only in-frame ones; the method was immunoSEQ multiplex PCR. This sample has 2.5 million or so clones, with about 92% found just once. Sequences were obtained from naive CD4+ T cells sorted from blood. The subset is: CD45RA+ positively selected. These receptors originate from a man aged 18 to 29 in good health.

The V and J genes are TRBV28 and TRBJ1-2; 7 bases are shared with TRBD1. This CDR3 is 14 amino acids long. The germline CDR1 and CDR2 sequences are MDHEN and SYDVKM. J lost 4 bases, V lost 6 bases, and 8 bases had no gene match. The DNA of the CDR3 is TGTGCCAGCAGCAATGGAGGGGGCGTCTATGGCTACACCTTC. This codes for CASSNGGGVYGYTF.

The rearrangement uses TRBV10-1 and TRBJ1-3; unclear D gene. The CDR3 spans 13 residues. Trimming left V 4 bases short and J 3 bases short, with 7 bases between. Germline V gene data show CDR1 as WNHNN and CDR2 as SYGVQD (reference sequence). Here the CDR3 reads CASSGGGGNTIYF. CDR3 DNA sequence: TGCGCCAGCAGTGGAGGTGGTGGAAACACCATATATTTT.

The chain links TRBV6-6 to TRBJ2-7; possible D gene TRBD2, 5 bases. The CDR3 loop spans 14 amino acids. The V end lost 3 bases, the J end lost 3 bases, and 12 bases lay between the germline ends. The germline CDR1 and CDR2 sequences are MNHNY and SVGAGI (reference sequence). DNA of the CDR3: TGTGCCAGCAGTTATGAGGGCGCCGGCTACGAGCAGTACTTC. Its protein is CASSYEGAGYEQYF.

In its sample, this clone was seen once. This chain connects TRBV7-2 to TRBJ2-7; D might be TRBD2 (6 bases). Between the trimmed V and J ends, which lost 1 base and 1 base, there was a span of 14 bases. The CDR3 has 16 amino acids. Germline V gene data show CDR1 as SGHTA and CDR2 as FQGNSA. In DNA, the CDR3 is TGTGCCAGCAGCTTAGAGGTTAGCGGCCAGTCCTACGAGCAGTACTTC. Translating it yields CASSLEVSGQSYEQYF.

Only a few counts were recorded for this clone. The chain combines TRBV10-1 with TRBJ2-7; no clear D. The CDR3 consists of 11 residues. CDR1 WNHNN and CDR2 SYGVQD come from the germline V gene (reference sequence). Trimming shortened V by 10 bases and J by 3 bases, and 10 bases separated the two germline ends. In DNA form, the CDR3 reads TGCGCCACTTCGGACGGCTACGAGCAGTACTTC. Translation gives CATSDGYEQYF.

V usage is TRBV4-1 and J usage is TRBJ2-5; D remains unclear. Germline CDR1 is MGHRA and CDR2 is YSYEKL. CDR3 length: 15 residues. Trimming shortened V by 0 bases and J by 2 bases, and 10 bases separated the two germline ends. The CDR3 region is CASSQDHYSQETQYF. The CDR3 DNA sequence: TGCGCCAGCAGCCAAGATCATTACTCTCAAGAGACCCAGTACTTC.